This T cell receptor (beta chain) comes out of a study of blood T cell repertoires in COVID-19. At the level of the study: Acute and convalescent COVID-19 samples came from the United States, Italy and Spain. Sample material is recorded as cDNA or gDNA derived from T cells, B-cell-depleted T cells, or PBMCs.

This CDR3 spans 11 amino acids. Trimming shortened V by 8 bases and J by 5 bases, and 9 bases separated the two germline ends. Original data processing: Reference gene primer amplification in the assay estimated nucleated cell counts. Produced via immunoSEQ multiplex PCR; TCRdb's table is partial and in-frame only. The V and J calls and clone size were taken over from that table, and D and trimming were inferred from the DNA. This table has hundreds of thousands of clones, about nine tenths appearing once. This TCR came from a man between 60 and 75 years old who had recovered from COVID-19. The sequenced sample consisted of peripheral blood. This chain connects TRBV23-1 to TRBJ1-2; D uncertain. TRBV23-1 is an open reading frame whose function is uncertain. The CDR3 here is CASRELYGYTF. The CDR3 region has the DNA TGCGCCAGCCGTGAACTGTATGGCTACACCTTC.